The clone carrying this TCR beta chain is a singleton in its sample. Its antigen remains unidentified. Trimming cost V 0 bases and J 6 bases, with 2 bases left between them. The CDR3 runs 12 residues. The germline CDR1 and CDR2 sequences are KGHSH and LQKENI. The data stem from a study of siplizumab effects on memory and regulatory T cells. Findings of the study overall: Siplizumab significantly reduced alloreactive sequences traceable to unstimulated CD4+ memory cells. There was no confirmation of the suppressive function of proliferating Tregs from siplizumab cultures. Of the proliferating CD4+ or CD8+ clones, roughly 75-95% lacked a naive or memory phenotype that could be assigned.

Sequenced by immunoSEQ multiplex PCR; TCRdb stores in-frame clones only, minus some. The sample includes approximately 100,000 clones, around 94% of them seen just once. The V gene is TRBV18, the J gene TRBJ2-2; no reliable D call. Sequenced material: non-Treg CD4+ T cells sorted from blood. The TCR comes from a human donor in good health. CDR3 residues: CASSPPAGELFF. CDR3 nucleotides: TGTGCCAGCTCACCACCGGCCGGGGAGCTGTTTTTT.